This T cell receptor beta chain was sequenced for a study of cytomegalovirus exposure and HLA in healthy donors. Findings of the study overall: Investigators reported approximately 150 TCR beta chains as tied to cytomegalovirus.

Measured with immunoSEQ multiplex PCR; TCRdb has only the in-frame clones, and not every one. Found here are about 200,000 clones, 80% to 90% of them singletons; the top ten hold 13%. Comment on this clone: What it recognizes is unknown.

Sequences were obtained from PBMCs. The sequence was obtained from a woman aged 25-40 years in good health and CMV-seropositive.

The CDR3 sequence is CASRTSGLTGELFF. The DNA for the CDR3 is TGTGCCAGCAGGACCAGCGGACTCACCGGGGAGCTGTTTTTT. The chain has TRBV6-5 and TRBJ2-2, with TRBD2 as a possible D gene (5 bases). V lost 6 bases and J 4 bases, leaving 12 bases between the germline ends. CDR3 length: 14 residues. Looked up from germline, CDR1 is MNHEY and CDR2 is SVGAGI.